A selection of T cell receptor beta chains follows, all from one sample in a study of Ad26.COV2.S vaccination and SARS-CoV-2 variants. The data were produced by immunoSEQ multiplex PCR, yet TCRdb's version contains in-frame clones alone and is incomplete. The top ten clones hold about 1.5% of a sample with hundreds of thousands of clones, about 90% of them seen once. The material sequenced was peripheral blood, taken in a trial of Ad26.COV2.S vaccine versus placebo. These receptors all stem from a person between 18 and 65 years old who received the Ad26.COV2.S COVID-19 vaccine or a placebo. Each CDR3 is given with its conserved first and last residue. A D gene is named only where the DNA matches it firmly. Size tells how often a clone was seen (once, few, many) or the class of an expanded clone, and some rows leave it out.

size | J | V | D | CDR3 | DNA
NA | TRBJ2-7 | TRBV5-4 | TRBD1 | CASSRDRVHEQYF | TGTGCCAGCAGCCGGGACAGGGTCCACGAGCAGTACTTC
NA | TRBJ1-1 | TRBV9 | NA | CASGRGASNTEAFF | TGTGCCAGCGGCCGGGGGGCGAGTAACACTGAAGCTTTCTTT
NA | TRBJ2-3 | TRBV7-2 | TRBD1 | CANQDRAADTQYF | TGTGCCAACCAGGACAGGGCGGCAGATACGCAGTATTTT
NA | TRBJ2-7 | TRBV2 | TRBD1 | CASSETGTDAYEQYF | TGTGCCAGCAGTGAAACCGGGACAGATGCCTACGAGCAGTACTTC
NA | TRBJ2-3 | TRBV3-1/TRBV3-2 | NA | CASATEPADTQYF | TGTGCCAGCGCCACCGAGCCGGCAGATACGCAGTATTTT
NA | TRBJ1-5 | TRBV12-3/TRBV12-4 | NA | CASSLGGIQPQHF | TGTGCCAGCAGTTTAGGTGGGATCCAGCCCCAGCATTTT
NA | TRBJ1-5 | TRBV2 | NA | CASSRDTPQPQHF | TGTGCCAGCAGTCGGGACACACCACAGCCCCAGCATTTT
NA | TRBJ2-5 | TRBV5-1 | NA | CASSLGGLQETQYF | TGCGCCAGCAGCTTGGGGGGACTGCAAGAGACCCAGTACTTC
NA | TRBJ2-3 | TRBV2 | NA | CASSEGTPLDTQYF | TGTGCCAGCAGTGAAGGGACCCCTCTGGATACGCAGTATTTT
NA | TRBJ2-5 | TRBV18 | TRBD1 | CASSSPGGYGGETQYF | TGTGCCAGCTCATCTCCAGGGGGCTATGGAGGGGAGACCCAGTACTTC
NA | TRBJ2-1 | TRBV6-4 | TRBD1 | CASSAQGVGDNEQFF | TGTGCCAGCAGCGCCCAGGGGGTCGGGGACAATGAGCAGTTCTTC
NA | TRBJ2-1 | TRBV18 | NA | CASSPPGTPNEQFF | TGTGCCAGCTCACCCCCCGGGACTCCCAATGAGCAGTTCTTC
NA | TRBJ1-5 | TRBV4-1 | TRBD1 | CASSQDPGQGQYSNQPQHF | TGCGCCAGCAGCCAAGACCCGGGACAGGGGCAATATAGCAATCAGCCCCAGCATTTT
NA | TRBJ1-4 | TRBV2 | NA | CASNPRRPKNEKLFF | TGTGCCAGCAACCCGCGGCGCCCCAAAAATGAAAAACTGTTTTTT
NA | TRBJ2-7 | TRBV5-1 | TRBD1 | CASSAGTGGSYEQYF | TGCGCCAGCAGCGCCGGGACAGGGGGCAGCTACGAGCAGTACTTC
many | TRBJ1-2 | TRBV10-3 | TRBD1 | CAIRTGQGTGEDTF | TGTGCCATCAGGACCGGACAGGGGACGGGAGAGGACACCTTC
NA | TRBJ2-1 | TRBV24-1 | NA | CATSDRRRWDEQFF | TGTGCCACCAGTGACCGGCGACGCTGGGATGAGCAGTTCTTC
NA | TRBJ2-7 | TRBV3-1/TRBV3-2 | NA | CASSHPPGGTYEQYF | TGTGCCAGCAGCCATCCCCCGGGGGGCACCTACGAGCAGTACTTC
once | TRBJ2-7 | TRBV29-1 | TRBD1 | CSVARGQGYEQYF | TGCAGCGTTGCCAGGGGACAGGGGTACGAGCAGTACTTC
NA | TRBJ2-7 | TRBV19 | TRBD1 | CASSLTGTGGYEQYF | TGTGCCAGTAGTCTGACCGGGACAGGGGGTTACGAGCAGTACTTC
NA | TRBJ2-1 | TRBV5-1 | NA | CASSLQDIYNEQFF | TGCGCCAGCAGCTTGCAGGACATATACAATGAGCAGTTCTTC
NA | TRBJ2-3 | TRBV11-2 | TRBD2 | CASRLAGRTDTQYF | TGTGCCAGCAGACTAGCGGGACGCACAGATACGCAGTATTTT
once | TRBJ2-5 | TRBV3-1/TRBV3-2 | NA | CASSQKWGQKETQYF | TGTGCCAGCAGCCAGAAGTGGGGGCAGAAAGAGACCCAGTACTTC
NA | TRBJ2-6 | TRBV2 | NA | CASLYRSGANVLTF | TGTGCCAGCCTTTACCGCTCTGGGGCCAACGTCCTGACTTTC
NA | TRBJ2-1 | TRBV19 | TRBD2 | CASSILAGWDNEQFF | TGTGCCAGTAGTATACTAGCGGGTTGGGACAATGAGCAGTTCTTC
NA | TRBJ2-7 | TRBV6-5 | TRBD1 | CASSYRDSISYEQYF | TGTGCCAGCAGTTACAGGGACAGCATCTCCTACGAGCAGTACTTC
NA | TRBJ1-6 | TRBV19 | NA | CASSSRDKLNSPLHF | TGTGCCAGTAGCTCCAGGGACAAGTTGAATTCACCCCTCCACTTT
NA | TRBJ1-5 | TRBV12-5 | NA | CASGLARPTGMEGNQPQHF | TGTGCTAGTGGTTTGGCGAGACCCACAGGGATGGAGGGCAATCAGCCCCAGCATTTT
NA | TRBJ1-2 | TRBV3-1/TRBV3-2 | NA | CASSQDPGAGDRSYTF | TGTGCCAGCAGCCAAGATCCCGGGGCAGGGGATAGAAGCTACACCTTC
NA | TRBJ2-7 | TRBV19 | NA | CASSTRTGTEQYF | TGTGCCAGTAGTACCCGCACAGGGACCGAGCAGTACTTC
NA | TRBJ2-2 | TRBV19 | TRBD2 | CASSIPAGTNTGELFF | TGTGCCAGTAGTATCCCAGCGGGAACGAACACCGGGGAGCTGTTTTTT
NA | TRBJ2-3 | TRBV10-3 | NA | CAISDRGADTQYF | TGTGCCATCAGTGACAGGGGGGCAGATACGCAGTATTTT
NA | TRBJ2-4 | TRBV7-8 | TRBD1 | CASSPGQGTRNIQYF | TGTGCCAGCAGCCCCGGACAGGGTACGAGAAACATTCAGTACTTC
NA | TRBJ1-4 | TRBV14 | TRBD1 | CASSRLQGAGEKLFF | TGTGCCAGCAGCCGACTACAGGGGGCAGGTGAAAAACTGTTTTTT
NA | TRBJ1-3 | TRBV6-5 | NA | CASCRGTGNTIYF | TGTGCCTCATGCCGGGGCACTGGAAACACCATATATTTT
NA | TRBJ1-3 | TRBV4-1 | TRBD1 | CASSQEPSQGARNTIYF | TGCGCCAGCAGCCAAGAGCCTTCTCAGGGGGCTAGAAACACCATATATTTT
NA | TRBJ2-5 | TRBV9 | NA | CASSVNGEPQETQYF | TGTGCCAGCAGCGTAAACGGGGAACCACAAGAGACCCAGTACTTC
NA | TRBJ1-1 | TRBV19 | NA | CASFRGSKAFF | TGTGCCAGTTTCCGCGGCAGCAAAGCTTTCTTT
NA | TRBJ2-1 | TRBV11-2 | NA | CASSPNTDNEQFF | TGTGCCAGCAGCCCGAACACCGACAATGAGCAGTTCTTC
NA | TRBJ2-5 | TRBV10-3 | TRBD1 | CAIRGTGGEETQYF | TGTGCCATCAGGGGGACAGGGGGCGAAGAGACCCAGTACTTC
NA | TRBJ2-7 | TRBV7-9 | TRBD1 | CASSSGQDYEQYF | TGTGCCAGCAGCTCGGGACAGGACTACGAGCAGTACTTC
NA | TRBJ1-6 | TRBV5-5 | NA | CASSFPASPNSPLHF | TGTGCCAGCAGCTTTCCGGCGTCCCCTAATTCACCCCTCCACTTT
NA | TRBJ2-7 | TRBV25-1 | TRBD2 | CASSESRGVYEQYF | TGTGCCAGCAGTGAATCCCGGGGGGTTTACGAGCAGTACTTC
once | TRBJ2-7 | TRBV27 | NA | CASSLREFTEQYF | TGTGCCAGCAGTTTGCGGGAATTCACCGAGCAGTACTTC
NA | TRBJ2-3 | TRBV19 | TRBD2 | CASTESGRGDTQYF | TGTGCCAGTACTGAGAGCGGGAGGGGTGATACGCAGTATTTT
once | TRBJ2-5 | TRBV6-5 | NA | CASSPWTVQETQYF | TGTGCCAGCAGTCCGTGGACAGTCCAAGAGACCCAGTACTTC
few | TRBJ2-5 | TRBV6-1 | TRBD2 | CASSVAGQETQYF | TGTGCCAGCAGTGTAGCGGGGCAAGAGACCCAGTACTTC
NA | TRBJ2-1 | TRBV9 | NA | CASSVMGVSYNEQFF | TGTGCCAGCAGCGTAATGGGGGTCTCCTACAATGAGCAGTTCTTC
NA | TRBJ2-3 | TRBV18 | TRBD2 | CASSPPAGGNTQYF | TGTGCCAGCTCACCACCAGCGGGAGGGAATACGCAGTATTTT
NA | TRBJ1-2 | TRBV29-1 | NA | CSVRGQLYGYTF | TGCAGCGTCCGAGGACAGCTCTATGGCTACACCTTC
NA | TRBJ2-2 | TRBV4-2 | NA | CASSQEQAGWELFF | TGTGCCAGCAGCCAAGAACAGGCAGGGTGGGAGCTGTTTTTT